In this sample, the clone carrying this TCR beta chain turned up once. Antigen specificity is unknown. Data came from immunoSEQ multiplex PCR; TCRdb stores just in-frame clones and leaves some out. The data show roughly 72,000 clones, with 80% seen just once and 8.5% to 10% held by the top ten. This record belongs to a study of T cells in localized non-small cell lung cancer. The CDR3 has 13 amino acids. J lost 8 bases, V lost 5 bases, and 6 bases had no gene match. Germline-derived CDR1 and CDR2 are SEHNR and FQNEAQ (reference sequence). Study results and limitations: The study detected a median roughly 61 of the top 100 tumor clones in adjacent lung. Maximal T cell clonality occurred in uninvolved adjacent lung, with tumor ranking below it. Only one tumor region went through sequencing, so heterogeneity may still be there.

The sample was peripheral blood, taken before any cancer treatment. V and J are TRBV7-9 and TRBJ1-2, with 9 bases matching TRBD1. The receptor's source is a female donor older than 55 with stage I lung adenocarcinoma. Here the CDR3 reads CASSRRDREGYTF. CDR3 bases: TGTGCCAGCAGCAGGCGGGACAGGGAAGGCTACACCTTC.